What follows are 11 T cell receptor beta chains derived from one specimen sequenced in a study of shared clonotypes between healthy human individuals. Cells designated naive CD8 were CD45RO-negative and were positively selected for CCR7, with terminally differentiated effector memory CD45RA+ cells excluded. Clones were read by immunoSEQ multiplex PCR, and TCRdb kept only the in-frame ones, dropping some. Among more than 2 million clones listed, around 93% were seen once. Sequencing was done on a sample of naive CD8+ T cells from PBMCs. All receptors come from a man aged 18 to 35 in good health. Some clones in this sample may be carry-over from other donors' samples.

The chain uses TRBV6-6 and TRBJ2-1; TRBD1 matches at 7 bases. With 7 bases clipped from V and 4 bases from J, the junction kept 7 bases outside the gene matches. This CDR3 is 14 amino acids long. Germline loops: CDR1 MNHNY, CDR2 SVGAGI (reference sequence). CDR3 DNA sequence: TGTGCCAGCACCCAAAGACAGGGTTACAATGAGCAGTTCTTC. Translation gives CASTQRQGYNEQFF.

The count of this clone is one. This chain uses TRBV28 with TRBJ2-7; 8 bases are shared with TRBD2. After removal of 6 bases from V and 3 bases from J, the junction contained 10 bases not matched to a gene. Germline V gene sequence: CDR1 MDHEN, CDR2 SYDVKM. The CDR3 runs 15 residues. The CDR3 DNA reads TGTGCCAGCAGACCCCATAGCGGGGCCGTCTACGAGCAGTACTTC. Protein sequence: CASRPHSGAVYEQYF.

This rearrangement joins TRBV10-3 to TRBJ2-7; D perhaps matches TRBD1 (7 bases). In germline, CDR1 is ENHRY, CDR2 SYGVKD. The CDR3 is 15 residues long. Trimming cost V 6 bases and J 0 bases, with 15 bases left between them. As DNA, the CDR3 is TGTGCCATCAGGGGTGGGACAGCGGGCTCCTACGAGCAGTACTTC. Translation gives CAIRGGTAGSYEQYF.

Concerning this clone itself: This sample includes further DNA sequences coding for the same CDR3. The chain joins TRBV30 to TRBJ2-7, with TRBD2 matching over 11 bases. Per germline, CDR1 GTSNPN and CDR2 SVGIG (reference sequence). With V trimmed by 0 bases and J by 6 bases, 4 bases remained unmatched. CDR3 length equals 14 residues. The CDR3 spells CAWSVLAGASEQYF. The CDR3 DNA reads as TGTGCCTGGAGTGTACTAGCGGGAGCCAGCGAGCAGTACTTC. Complete variable domain (other parts from reference TRBV30 and TRBJ2-7): SQTIHQWPATLVQPVGSPLSLECTVEGTSNPNLYWYRQAAGRGLQLLFYSVGIGQISSEVPQNLSASRPQDRQFILSSKKLLLSDSGFYLCAWSVLAGASEQYFGPGTRLTVT.

J is TRBJ2-7 and V is TRBV2, with D possibly matching TRBD1 (5 bases). Trimming left V 1 base short and J 7 bases short, with 11 bases between. Germline V gene lookup returns CDR1 SNHLY and CDR2 FYNNEI. This CDR3 is 13 amino acids long. CDR3 in amino acids: CASSEGWAGEQYF. CDR3 DNA: TGTGCCAGCAGTGAAGGCTGGGCAGGGGAGCAGTACTTC.

The J gene is TRBJ1-2, the V gene TRBV9, with D perhaps matching TRBD1 (5 bases). In germline, CDR1 is SGDLS, CDR2 YYNGEE. The CDR3 consists of 15 residues. V lost 4 bases to trimming and J lost 0 bases, with 13 bases between them. CDR3 DNA sequence: TGTGCCAGCAGCAAAGGGGATGGGGCTAACTATGGCTACACCTTC. Translating gives CASSKGDGANYGYTF.

This clone was observed once. The chain employs TRBV25-1 and TRBJ1-2; TRBD1 might be the D (5 bases). Trimming stripped 8 bases from V and 3 bases from J, with 13 bases between. CDR1 and CDR2 (germline): MGHDK, SYGVNS. The CDR3 length is 13 residues. The CDR3 sequence is CASSERGYYGYTF. In nucleotides, the CDR3 is TGTGCCAGCTCCGAGCGGGGGTACTATGGCTACACCTTC.

The chain links TRBV7-9 to TRBJ2-1; D is perhaps TRBD1 or TRBD2 (5 bases each). The CDR3 totals 16 residues. Germline lookup yields CDR1 SEHNR and CDR2 FQNEAQ (reference sequence). Trimming removed 5 bases at V and 1 base at J, with 15 bases between. CDR3 amino acids: CASSPRDGLSYNEQFF. CDR3 DNA sequence: TGTGCCAGCAGCCCACGGGACGGATTATCCTACAATGAGCAGTTCTTC.

V usage is TRBV28 and J usage is TRBJ2-1; D gene unclear. The CDR3 spans 14 residues. Germline V gives CDR1 MDHEN, CDR2 SYDVKM. V was pared by 5 bases and J by 5 bases, with 13 bases between. CDR3 nucleotide sequence: TGTGCCAGCAGTCCCTACTCGTCTGACAATGAGCAGTTCTTC. It yields the protein CASSPYSSDNEQFF.

The chain has TRBV2 and TRBJ2-1; 12 bases line up with TRBD2. Per the germline V gene, CDR1 is SNHLY and CDR2 is FYNNEI. Trimming at V came to 6 bases and at J to 7 bases, leaving 10 bases not matched to a gene. The CDR3 totals 16 residues. The chain's CDR3 is CASRSPGTSGRNEQFF. CDR3 bases: TGTGCCAGCAGGTCCCCCGGGACTAGCGGGCGAAATGAGCAGTTCTTC.

The V call is TRBV11-1, the J call TRBJ2-7; D remains ambiguous. CDR1 is SGHAT, CDR2 FQDESV, per germline (reference sequence). The CDR3 runs to 14 residues. Trimming took off 3 bases at V and 6 bases at J, with 15 bases between the two ends. Here the CDR3 reads CASSFSADTVEQYF. CDR3 nucleotides: TGTGCCAGCAGCTTCTCGGCGGATACGGTCGAGCAGTACTTC.